This T cell receptor (beta chain) derives from a study of regulatory T cells in long-lasting Graves disease. Study-level information: Positivity for TSH receptor antibodies plus over 5 years of antithyroid drugs meant persistent Graves' disease.

Study-wide findings and caveats: Sample size was small, which may have lowered accuracy.

V gave up 4 bases and J gave up 6 bases; unmatched junction bases: 12. Per the germline V gene, CDR1 is MNHEY and CDR2 is SVGEGT. This CDR3 spans 15 amino acids. A note on this clonotype: Its target is unknown. A read error may explain this, as a much larger clone is one base away.

Relying on iRepertoire HTBI primers and Arm-PCR of CDR3 regions, the team built TCR beta libraries. TCRdb reanalysed the multiplex PCR reads using MiXCR and keeps one entry per CDR3 protein. The repertoire has around 460,000 distinct CDR3 sequences, about 22% of them found once; the top ten carry 7% to 9%. Specified time point: persistent/refractory GD, antithyroid drugs over 5 years with positive TRAb. Extracted PBMC RNA gave rise to the TCR library. All patients originated from an endocrinology department located in Xi'an, China. Sample: peripheral blood mononuclear cells (PBMCs), taken when the disease was refractory, from a patient treated with antithyroid drugs. The sequence was collected from a female donor with Graves disease. The chain employs TRBV6-2 or TRBV6-3 and TRBJ2-7; 7 positions agree with TRBD1. In DNA form, the CDR3 reads TGTGCCAGCAGTTCCCTTGACAGGGCCTCCCTCGAGCAGTACTTC. This codes for CASSSLDRASLEQYF.